The entry below gives a single T cell receptor beta chain sequence along with its context. Germline V gene sequence: CDR1 SGDLS, CDR2 YYNGEE. This CDR3 is 17 amino acids long. V dropped 3 bases and J dropped 2; count of bases not matched to a gene: 9. This sample was taken from a study of cytotoxic CD8 clonotypes in ibrutinib-treated CLL. Produced via immunoSEQ multiplex PCR; TCRdb's table is partial and in-frame only. The repertoire holds over 250,000 clones, with approximately 79% as singletons. The sample was PBMCs, taken at disease progression, from a patient treated with ibrutinib. The receptor was isolated from a human donor with chronic lymphocytic leukemia. The rearrangement joins TRBV9 to TRBJ2-2, with 8 bases fitting TRBD1. The CDR3 spells CASSGLNRGRNTGELFF. The CDR3 DNA is TGTGCCAGCAGCGGTCTTAACAGGGGGAGAAACACCGGGGAGCTGTTTTTT.